This T cell receptor (beta chain) was identified during a study of early T cells in non-severe SARS-CoV-2 infection. Study-level points and caveats: CD4 and private specificities were missed by VDJdb matching, which favored anti-spike CD8 responses.

Germline trimming cut 5 bases from V and 4 bases from J; bases unmatched to any gene: 10. Germline values: CDR1 SGHRS, CDR2 YFSETQ. This CDR3 comprises 15 residues. This clonotype was seen ten or more times. Its antigen is undetermined. Molecules of cDNA were individually given unique molecular identifiers that were attached to them. TCRdb recomputed calls from the 5' RACE reads with MiXCR, one row per CDR3 protein. Of some 64,000 distinct CDR3 sequences in the sample, about a tenth are singletons; the top ten hold 1.5% to 2%. Sample: whole blood. This chain links TRBV5-1 with TRBJ2-3, with 7 bases fitting TRBD1. This sequence originates from an adult who was a healthcare worker with PCR-confirmed SARS-CoV-2 infection or an uninfected control (not recorded which). CDR3 sequence (DNA): TGCGCCAGCAGTCGACAGGGACAAAGTCCAGATACGCAGTATTTT. Translation gives CASSRQGQSPDTQYF.